Each of the 17 T cell receptor beta chains below was sequenced from the same sample in a study of CD8 T cells in ankylosing spondylitis. Whole-study results and caveats: What seemed typical of ankylosing spondylitis blood was a TCR beta motif built from roughly eight highly homologous variants.

No antigen has been assigned to these receptors. TCRdb re-derived calls from the 5' RACE reads in MiXCR, one entry per CDR3 protein. The sample records fewer than 450,000 distinct CDR3 sequences, 17% being singletons. Sequencing used blood, either unsorted or a sorted T cell fraction (not recorded which). The receptors derive from a male donor with ankylosing spondylitis.

The V and J genes are TRBV12-3 or TRBV12-4 and TRBJ1-2; D is ambiguous. The CDR3 contains 12 residues. Trimming shortened V by 5 bases and J by 8 bases, and 12 bases separated the two germline ends. The CDR3 protein is CASSRHWEGYTF. In nucleotides, the CDR3 is TGTGCCAGCAGTCGCCACTGGGAAGGCTACACCTTC.

This clonotype was observed a few times. The chain couples TRBV12-3 or TRBV12-4 to TRBJ2-1; D not certain. V lost 8 bases and J 6 bases, leaving 8 bases between the germline ends. There are 11 residues in the CDR3. The CDR3 is CASGRRNEQFF. In DNA form, the CDR3 reads TGTGCCAGCGGACGTCGCAATGAGCAGTTCTTC.

V is TRBV7-2 and J is TRBJ2-4; unclear D gene. V lost 0 bases, J lost 1 base, and 13 bases lay in between. The length of the CDR3 is 17 residues. CDR1 is SGHTA, CDR2 FQGNSA, per germline. The CDR3 loop is CASSLAVGFPAKNIQYF. CDR3 DNA: TGTGCCAGCAGCTTAGCTGTAGGGTTCCCTGCCAAAAACATTCAGTACTTC. The variable domain in full, with the rest retrieved from reference TRBV7-2 and TRBJ2-4, is GAGVSQSPSNKVTEKGKDVELRCDPISGHTALYWYRQSLGQGLEFLIYFQGNSAPDKSGLPSDRFSAERTGGSVSTLTIQRTQQEDSAVYLCASSLAVGFPAKNIQYFGAGTRLSVL.

The CDR3 sequence: CASRARMDTQYF. CDR3 in DNA: TGTGCCAGCAGAGCTCGTATGGATACGCAGTATTTT. The genes are TRBV27 and TRBJ2-3; unclear D gene. The CDR3 loop spans 12 amino acids. CDR1 is MNHEY, CDR2 SMNVEV, per germline (reference sequence). V lost 6 bases and J 6 bases, leaving 10 bases between the germline ends.

Of note for this clonotype: Sequence at one end of the junction differs from germline and may be a read error. The chain recombines TRBV20-1 with TRBJ2-1; 9 nucleotides line up with TRBD2. The CDR3 covers 16 residues. CDR1 DFQATT and CDR2 SNEGSKA come from the germline V gene (reference sequence). The DNA for the CDR3 is TGCTGTGCTAGTGGGTTGGCGCGGGGGGGAGGGAATGAGCAGTTCTTC. It is translated as CCASGLARGGGNEQFF.

The V call is TRBV2, the J call TRBJ2-7; D is unclear. Germline V lookup: CDR1 SNHLY, CDR2 FYNNEI. The CDR3 runs to 12 residues. Trimming removed 1 base at V and 3 bases at J, with 4 bases between. The CDR3 DNA reads as TGTGCCAGCAGTGAAGACGGCTACGAGCAGTACTTC. It is translated as CASSEDGYEQYF.

This clonotype was picked up many times. The V gene is TRBV5-1, the J gene TRBJ1-1, with D possibly matching TRBD1 (6 bases). Trimming stripped 4 bases from V and 4 bases from J, with 14 bases between. From germline, CDR1 is SGHRS and CDR2 YFSETQ. The CDR3 spans 14 residues. CDR3 sequence: CASSGGGKGTEAFF. In DNA form, the CDR3 reads TGCGCCAGCAGCGGGGGGGGCAAAGGCACTGAAGCTTTCTTT.

This clonotype appeared many times. One end of the junction fails to match germline, which may point to a read error. The chain combines TRBV5-1 with TRBJ2-1, with 9 bases that match TRBD2. This CDR3 is 15 amino acids long. CDR1 is SGHRS and CDR2 is YFSETQ in the germline V gene. CDR3 in DNA: TGTGCCAGCAGCTTTAGCGGGAGCTCCTACAATGAGCAGTTCTTC. It encodes CASSFSGSSYNEQFF.

This clonotype was observed a handful of times. V and J are TRBV11-2 and TRBJ2-1, with a tentative D call TRBD2 (7 bases). V gave up 4 bases and J gave up 0 bases, with 19 bases separating them. Germline CDR1 reads SGHAT; CDR2 reads FQNNGV. This CDR3 comprises 18 residues. CDR3 region: CASSSSAGAPSSYNEQFF. In nucleotides, the CDR3 is TGTGCCAGCAGCTCCTCGGCGGGGGCGCCCAGCTCCTACAATGAGCAGTTCTTC.

This clonotype came up a few times. This chain connects TRBV6-5 to TRBJ2-7; possibly TRBD1 or TRBD2 for D (6 bases each). V shed 7 bases and J shed 3 bases, with 16 bases lying between them. Per the germline V gene, CDR1 is MNHEY and CDR2 is SVGAGI. CDR3 length: 14 amino acids. CDR3 DNA sequence: TGTGCCAGCAAGTTAGGGGGGAGGTTCTACGAGCAGTACTTC. Its translation: CASKLGGRFYEQYF.

This clonotype occurred a few times. The V and J genes are TRBV4-3 and TRBJ2-1; TRBD2 aligns across 8 bases. This CDR3 is 15 amino acids long. V trimming: 4 bases; J trimming: 10 bases; junction bases outside the gene matches: 12. Germline lookup yields CDR1 LGHNA and CDR2 YSLEER. DNA for the CDR3: TGCGCCAGCAGCCTGCAGCGGGAGCCGTCCTGGGAGCAGTTCTTC. Encoded protein: CASSLQREPSWEQFF.

This clonotype was counted a few times. CDR3 DNA sequence: TGTGCCAGCAGCCCCCCTCTAGTTCCCACAGATACGCAGTATTTT. Translating it yields CASSPPLVPTDTQYF. This sequence joins TRBV2 and TRBJ2-3, with D unresolved. CDR3 length equals 15 residues. Germline V gene data show CDR1 as SNHLY and CDR2 as FYNNEI. V was shortened by 6 bases and J by 2 bases, with 15 bases between the two germline ends. Full variable domain (outside the CDR3, taken from reference TRBV2 and TRBJ2-3): EPEVTQTPSHQVTQMGQEVILRCVPISNHLYFYWYRQILGQKVEFLVSFYNNEISEKSEIFDDQFSVERPDGSNFTLKIRSTKLEDSAMYFCASSPPLVPTDTQYFGPGTRLTVL.

The rearrangement links TRBV19 to TRBJ1-5, with D tentatively TRBD1 (5 bases). The CDR3 is 16 amino acids. V shed 4 bases and J shed 0 bases, with 13 bases lying between them. Germline-derived CDR1 and CDR2 are LNHDA and SQIVND (reference sequence). This CDR3 is CASSKGITLSNQPQHF. The CDR3 DNA follows: TGTGCCAGTAGTAAGGGGATAACCCTTAGCAATCAGCCCCAGCATTTT. Using reference TRBV19 and TRBJ1-5 for the parts outside the CDR3, the full variable domain is DGGITQSPKYLFRKEGQNVTLSCEQNLNHDAMYWYRQDPGQGLRLIYYSQIVNDFQKGDIAEGYSVSREKKESFPLTVTSAQKNPTAFYLCASSKGITLSNQPQHFGDGTRLSIL.

This clonotype was seen more than once but under ten times. The chain is built from TRBV18 and TRBJ2-7, with D uncertain. CDR3 length: 13 residues. Germline V lookup: CDR1 KGHSH, CDR2 LQKENI. Trimming left V 4 bases short and J 6 bases short, with 13 bases between. The CDR3 protein is CASSRDAPGEQYF. As DNA, the CDR3 is TGTGCCAGCTCACGGGATGCTCCCGGCGAGCAGTACTTC.

This clonotype was found a few times. The V call is TRBV5-8, the J call TRBJ2-1; TRBD1 matches 8 bases. The length of the CDR3 is 13 residues. Germline loops: CDR1 SGHTS, CDR2 YDEGEE. V lost 0 bases to trimming and J lost 12 bases; unmatched junction nucleotides: 5. Here the CDR3 DNA reads TGTGCCAGCAGCTTGGTCAGGGGGCAGGGGCAGTTCTTC. Amino acids: CASSLVRGQGQFF.

This clonotype was detected many times. The J gene is TRBJ2-3, the V gene TRBV6-2 or TRBV6-3, with D unclear. Germline CDR1 reads MNHEY; CDR2 reads SVGEGT. This CDR3 comprises 13 residues. Trimming cost V 6 bases and J 7 bases, with 14 bases left between them. CDR3 DNA sequence: TGTGCCAGCAGCGACCCTGGACGCTATACGCAGTATTTT. Residues: CASSDPGRYTQYF.

The chain links TRBV3-1 to TRBJ1-4; D remains unclear. This CDR3 comprises 13 residues. V was pared by 0 bases and J by 7 bases, with 6 bases between. The germline CDR1 and CDR2 sequences are LGHDT and YNNKEL (reference sequence). In DNA form, the CDR3 reads TGTGCCAGCAGCCAAGATCATGGTGAAAAACTGTTTTTT. The encoded protein is CASSQDHGEKLFF. The whole variable domain, filled in from reference TRBV3-1 and TRBJ1-4, reads DTAVSQTPKYLVTQMGNDKSIKCEQNLGHDTMYWYKQDSKKFLKIMFSYNNKELIINETVPNRFSPKSPDKAHLNLHINSLELGDSAVYFCASSQDHGEKLFFGSGTQLSVL.